The clone carrying this T cell receptor (beta chain) appeared a single time. What it recognizes is unknown. The sample originates from a study of cytomegalovirus exposure and HLA in healthy donors. Study-level background: Early on, a data release was issued that held tens of millions of unique TCRs from HLA-typed donors. Study-level points and caveats: Later on, analysis showed that most CMV-associated TCR beta chains appeared to be HLA-restricted.

Looked up from germline, CDR1 is WSHSY and CDR2 is SAAADI. V was cut by 4 bases and J by 5 bases, with 21 bases left in between. CDR3 size: 17 residues. Amplification used 60 Vbeta primers and 13 Jbeta primers. Libraries were prepared by immunoSEQ multiplex PCR; TCRdb keeps only in-frame clonotypes and omits some of them. The sample lists about 54,000 clones; less than 85% were seen once. The sample consisted of PBMCs. The source of this sequence is a woman younger than 30 in good health and CMV-seronegative. V and J are TRBV10-2 and TRBJ2-1, with D possibly being TRBD2 (7 bases). The CDR3 DNA follows: TGCGCCAGCAGTGGGGGGGGCTGGGGCGGGTCGGACAATGAGCAGTTCTTC. As protein: CASSGGGWGGSDNEQFF.